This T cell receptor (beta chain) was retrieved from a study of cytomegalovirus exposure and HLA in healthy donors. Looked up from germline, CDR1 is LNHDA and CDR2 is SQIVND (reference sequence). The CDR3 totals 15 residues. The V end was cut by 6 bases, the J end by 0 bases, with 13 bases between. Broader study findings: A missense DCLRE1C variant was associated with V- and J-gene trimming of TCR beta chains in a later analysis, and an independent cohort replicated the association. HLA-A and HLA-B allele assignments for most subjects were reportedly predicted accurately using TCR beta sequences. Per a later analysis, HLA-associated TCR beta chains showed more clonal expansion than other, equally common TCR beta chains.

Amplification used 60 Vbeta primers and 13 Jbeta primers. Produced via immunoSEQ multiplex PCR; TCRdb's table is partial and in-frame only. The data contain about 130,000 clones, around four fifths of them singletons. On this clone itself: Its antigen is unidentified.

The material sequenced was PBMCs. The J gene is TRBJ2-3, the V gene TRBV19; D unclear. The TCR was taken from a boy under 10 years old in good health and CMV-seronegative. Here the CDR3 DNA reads TGTGCCAGTAGCCGCGTGAGAAGAAGCACAGATACGCAGTATTTT. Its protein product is CASSRVRRSTDTQYF. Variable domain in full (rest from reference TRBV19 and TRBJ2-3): DGGITQSPKYLFRKEGQNVTLSCEQNLNHDAMYWYRQDPGQGLRLIYYSQIVNDFQKGDIAEGYSVSREKKESFPLTVTSAQKNPTAFYLCASSRVRRSTDTQYFGPGTRLTVL.